This TCR beta chain came from a study of shared T cell receptors in the human thymus. Assay used: immunoSEQ multiplex PCR; TCRdb lists only in-frame clones, some missing. This repertoire shows some 760,000 clones, around 85% found once; its top ten account for more than 0.008%. Germline V gives CDR1 WNHNN, CDR2 SYGVQD (reference sequence). V was pared by 0 bases and J by 0 bases, with 12 bases between. The CDR3 runs to 17 residues. These data were likewise used in another study, on human thymus T cells. This second study says: Corrective cardiac operations yielded the resected thymus tissue. There appeared to be biased usage of V and J genes in thymic and blood repertoires.

Sequencing used thymocytes. V usage is TRBV10-1 and J usage is TRBJ1-3; D uncertain. The clonotype originates from a girl under three years old with a congenital heart defect. CDR3 sequence: CASSESSGKSSGNTIYF. As DNA, the CDR3 is TGCGCCAGCAGTGAGTCGTCGGGGAAAAGCTCTGGAAACACCATATATTTT.